This TCR beta chain is from a study of blood T cell repertoires in COVID-19. This clone was seen a handful of times. Germline trimming cut 6 bases from V and 5 bases from J; bases unmatched to any gene: 15. The CDR3 is 16 residues long. CDR1 SGHTA and CDR2 FQGNSA come from the germline V gene. In the study's own analysis: Amplification with reference gene primers provided the estimates of nucleated cell counts. Assay: immunoSEQ multiplex PCR; the TCRdb copy retains only in-frame clones and omits some. That table supplies the V and J calls and clone size; D and trimming were determined from the DNA. The sample holds approximately 190,000 clones, under 90% seen once.

The clonotype originates from a man aged 25-45 years with active or convalescent COVID-19. Material for sequencing was peripheral blood. The chain recombines TRBV7-2 with TRBJ1-2; 7 bases line up with TRBD1. CDR3: CASSSSKGARGYGYTF. As DNA, the CDR3 is TGTGCCAGCAGTTCTTCAAAGGGGGCGAGGGGTTATGGCTACACCTTC.